The 3 T cell receptor beta chains presented below share a single source sample, sequenced in a study of blood T cell repertoires in COVID-19. Measured with immunoSEQ multiplex PCR; TCRdb has only the in-frame clones, and not every one. The sample contains about 280,000 clones, over 75% of which appear only once. The sequencing input was peripheral blood. The receptors were gathered from a woman aged 70-85 years with acute or convalescent COVID-19.

The chain recombines TRBV7-8 with TRBJ2-5; D remains ambiguous. Germline V gene data show CDR1 as SGHVS and CDR2 as FQNEAQ. With 5 bases removed from V and 5 bases from J, the gap between germline ends came to 18 bases. The CDR3 runs to 15 residues. The CDR3 sequence: CASSPGELEVETQYF. The CDR3 bases are TGTGCCAGCAGCCCCGGAGAACTTGAGGTCGAGACCCAGTACTTC.

This chain links TRBV7-3 with TRBJ2-5; 7 nucleotides align to TRBD2. CDR3 length: 12 amino acids. With V trimmed by 3 bases and J by 7 bases, 2 bases remained unmatched. Germline lookup yields CDR1 SGHTA and CDR2 FQGTGA. This CDR3 is CASSLERGTQYF. The CDR3 DNA sequence: TGTGCCAGCAGCTTGGAGCGGGGGACCCAGTACTTC.

The chain combines TRBV6-5 with TRBJ2-3; 9 bases match TRBD2. Germline V gene data show CDR1 as MNHEY and CDR2 as SVGAGI. With V trimmed by 5 bases and J by 1 base, 4 bases remained unmatched. CDR3 length: 15 residues. CDR3: CASSKQRGGTDTQYF. The DNA of the CDR3 is TGTGCCAGCAGTAAACAGCGGGGGGGCACAGATACGCAGTATTTT.